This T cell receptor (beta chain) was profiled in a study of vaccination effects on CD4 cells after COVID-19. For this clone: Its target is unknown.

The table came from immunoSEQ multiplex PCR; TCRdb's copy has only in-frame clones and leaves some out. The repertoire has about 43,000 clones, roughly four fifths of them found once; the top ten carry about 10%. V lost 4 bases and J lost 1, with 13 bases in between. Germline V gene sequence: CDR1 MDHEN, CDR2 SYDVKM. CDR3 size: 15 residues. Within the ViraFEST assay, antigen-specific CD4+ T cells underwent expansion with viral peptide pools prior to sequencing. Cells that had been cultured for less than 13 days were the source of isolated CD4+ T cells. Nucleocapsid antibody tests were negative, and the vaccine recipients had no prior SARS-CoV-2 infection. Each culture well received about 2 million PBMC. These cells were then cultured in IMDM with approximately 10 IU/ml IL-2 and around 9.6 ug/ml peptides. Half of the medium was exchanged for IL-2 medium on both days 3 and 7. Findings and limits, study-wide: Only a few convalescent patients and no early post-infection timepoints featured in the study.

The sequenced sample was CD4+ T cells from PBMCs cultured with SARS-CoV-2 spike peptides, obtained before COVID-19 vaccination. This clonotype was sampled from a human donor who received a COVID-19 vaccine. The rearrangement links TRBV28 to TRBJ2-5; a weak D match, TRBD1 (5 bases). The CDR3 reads CASSSTGDPQETQYF. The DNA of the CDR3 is TGTGCCAGCAGTTCCACAGGCGACCCCCAAGAGACCCAGTACTTC. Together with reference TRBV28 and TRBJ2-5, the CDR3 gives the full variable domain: DVKVTQSSRYLVKRTGEKVFLECVQDMDHENMFWYRQDPGLGLRLIYFSYDVKMKEKGDIPEGYSVSREKKERFSLILESASTNQTSMYLCASSSTGDPQETQYFGPGTRLLVL.